Below, 20 T cell receptor beta chains from the same sample are listed, as sequenced in a study of blood T cell repertoires in COVID-19. Libraries were prepared by immunoSEQ multiplex PCR; TCRdb keeps only in-frame clonotypes and omits some of them. The top ten clones hold 1.8% of a sample with about 73,000 clones, roughly 80% of them seen once. Sequenced: peripheral blood. The receptors stem from a woman aged 55-70 years with acute or convalescent COVID-19.

The chain joins TRBV28 to TRBJ1-2; 7 nucleotides match TRBD1. This CDR3 spans 12 amino acids. The V gene's germline CDR1 is MDHEN and CDR2 SYDVKM. After removal of 6 bases from V and 6 bases from J, the junction contained 4 bases not matched to a gene. The CDR3 sequence: CASRATGHGYTF. In nucleotides, the CDR3 is TGTGCCAGCAGGGCGACAGGGCATGGCTACACCTTC.

The rearrangement uses TRBV19 and TRBJ2-3, with 7 bases matching TRBD1. This CDR3 comprises 15 residues. V was pared by 5 bases and J by 0 bases, with 5 bases of the junction left unmatched. From germline, CDR1 is LNHDA and CDR2 SQIVND (reference sequence). The CDR3 here is CASSPTGQSTDTQYF. The CDR3 nucleotides are TGTGCCAGTAGTCCGACGGGACAGAGCACAGATACGCAGTATTTT.

J is TRBJ2-5 and V is TRBV18; D possibly corresponds to TRBD1 (6 bases). The length of the CDR3 is 13 residues. Germline V CDR1 and CDR2: KGHSH, LQKENI. Trimming stripped 5 bases from V and 4 bases from J, with 11 bases between. CDR3: CASSTGSGETQYF. The CDR3 region has the DNA TGTGCCAGCTCAACAGGGTCTGGAGAGACCCAGTACTTC.

This clone was seen only a few times. The chain joins TRBV19 to TRBJ2-7; 9 nucleotides match TRBD1. Germline assignment: CDR1 LNHDA and CDR2 SQIVND (reference sequence). This CDR3 has 14 amino acids. The trim removed 4 bases at V and 3 bases at J, leaving 4 bases unmatched. This CDR3 reads CASSRDRANYEQYF. CDR3 nucleotide sequence: TGTGCCAGTAGTAGGGACAGGGCGAACTACGAGCAGTACTTC.

The chain couples TRBV4-1 to TRBJ2-3; 8 bases match TRBD2. Trimming at V came to 0 bases and at J to 6 bases, leaving 8 bases not matched to a gene. This CDR3 spans 16 amino acids. CDR1 and CDR2 (germline): MGHRA, YSYEKL. The CDR3 loop reads CASSQDSTPGGDTQYF. DNA for the CDR3: TGCGCCAGCAGCCAAGATTCGACCCCGGGGGGGGATACGCAGTATTTT.

This clone appeared a few times. The V gene is TRBV19, the J gene TRBJ2-3; TRBD2 matches at 11 bases. Germline V gene data show CDR1 as LNHDA and CDR2 as SQIVND (reference sequence). With 5 bases clipped from V and 3 bases from J, the junction kept 4 bases outside the gene matches. This CDR3 is built from 15 residues. In DNA, the CDR3 is TGTGCCAGTAGTCCATTAGCGGGGGGGACAGATACGCAGTATTTT. The encoded protein is CASSPLAGGTDTQYF. Full variable domain (remainder filled in from reference TRBV19 and TRBJ2-3): DGGITQSPKYLFRKEGQNVTLSCEQNLNHDAMYWYRQDPGQGLRLIYYSQIVNDFQKGDIAEGYSVSREKKESFPLTVTSAQKNPTAFYLCASSPLAGGTDTQYFGPGTRLTVL.

The CDR3 DNA follows: TGTGCCAGCGGAGGGACTAGCGGGCGTAGCTACGAGCAGTACTTC. Translated, it gives CASGGTSGRSYEQYF. The chain uses TRBV2 and TRBJ2-7; 12 bases align to TRBD2. This CDR3 spans 15 amino acids. J was trimmed by 3 bases and V by 8 bases; bases with no gene match: 8. Germline lookup yields CDR1 SNHLY and CDR2 FYNNEI.

This rearrangement joins TRBV11-2 to TRBJ1-1, with 10 bases identical to TRBD1. Germline V CDR1 and CDR2: SGHAT, FQNNGV. The J segment lost 1 base and the V segment lost 5 bases, leaving 7 bases of the junction unmatched. The CDR3 has 16 residues. This CDR3 is CASSLPTGGRNTEAFF. CDR3 nucleotides: TGTGCCAGCAGCCTCCCGACAGGGGGCCGGAACACTGAAGCTTTCTTT.

V is TRBV7-9 and J is TRBJ2-1; D unclear. Trimming took off 2 bases at V and 8 bases at J, with 13 bases between the two ends. The CDR3 consists of 14 residues. Germline V gene lookup returns CDR1 SEHNR and CDR2 FQNEAQ (reference sequence). The CDR3 DNA sequence: TGTGCCAGCAGCTTAAGAATCGGGTTCGATGAGCAGTTCTTC. Translated: CASSLRIGFDEQFF.

The gene calls are TRBV19 and TRBJ1-4; weak D call: TRBD1 (5 bases). Germline V gene sequence: CDR1 LNHDA, CDR2 SQIVND (reference sequence). CDR3 length equals 14 residues. V was shortened by 1 base and J by 7 bases, with 10 bases between the two germline ends. Here the CDR3 reads CASSIGVRAEKLFF. The CDR3 nucleotides are TGTGCCAGTAGTATAGGCGTCAGGGCTGAAAAACTGTTTTTT.

V and J are TRBV7-2 and TRBJ2-3; D is unclear. V was clipped by 1 base and J by 3 bases, with 11 bases between them. This CDR3 comprises 15 residues. Germline-derived CDR1 and CDR2 are SGHTA and FQGNSA. The DNA of the CDR3 is TGTGCCAGCAGCTTAGTGCCTCAGTTTACAGATACGCAGTATTTT. Protein sequence: CASSLVPQFTDTQYF.

The chain joins TRBV27 to TRBJ2-2, with a weak D call TRBD1 (6 bases). The germline V and J ends were trimmed by 7 bases and 5 bases, with 20 bases remaining between them. Germline CDR1 is MNHEY and CDR2 is SMNVEV (reference sequence). The CDR3 has 16 amino acids. CDR3 DNA: TGTGCCAGCAAACCGGACAGACACCATAGGACCGGGGAGCTGTTTTTT. It encodes CASKPDRHHRTGELFF.

CDR3 amino acids: CASGLEQGWRIAEAFF. DNA for the CDR3: TGTGCTAGTGGTTTGGAACAGGGGTGGAGGATCGCTGAAGCTTTCTTT. This chain links TRBV12-5 with TRBJ1-1; 7 bases line up with TRBD1. The V and J ends lost 1 base and 6 bases, in that order; junction bases with no gene match: 11. Germline V CDR1 and CDR2: LGHNT, FRNRAP. This CDR3 spans 16 amino acids.

This chain connects TRBV5-1 to TRBJ2-1; 7 bases fit TRBD2. Per the germline V gene, CDR1 is SGHRS and CDR2 is YFSETQ. Losses at the gene ends were 1 base for V and 5 bases for J; bases not matched to a gene: 6. The CDR3 covers 15 residues. CDR3 region: CASSLKAGRNNEQFF. Written as DNA, the CDR3 is TGCGCCAGCAGCTTGAAAGCGGGGAGGAACAATGAGCAGTTCTTC.

This rearrangement joins TRBV2 to TRBJ2-1; 11 bases map to TRBD2. The junction had 9 bases not matched to a gene; V was cut back by 8 bases and J by 0 bases. This CDR3 has 17 amino acids. Germline V gene lookup returns CDR1 SNHLY and CDR2 FYNNEI. The CDR3 loop is CASSRLAGRGSYNEQFF. As DNA, the CDR3 is TGTGCCAGCTCCAGACTAGCGGGGAGAGGCTCCTACAATGAGCAGTTCTTC.

This clone was recorded at least ten times. The chain has TRBV4-1 and TRBJ2-7, with a possible D match to TRBD1 (5 bases). The ends were cut back, 1 base at V and 6 bases at J, with 7 bases in the middle. CDR3 size: 12 residues. CDR1 and CDR2 from the germline V gene are MGHRA and YSYEKL. CDR3 loop: CASSQGTGEQYF. The DNA for the CDR3 is TGCGCCAGCAGCCAAGGTACAGGCGAGCAGTACTTC.

This chain connects TRBV6-4 to TRBJ1-1, with D tentatively TRBD1 (6 bases). This CDR3 is built from 15 residues. V lost 5 bases, J lost 5 bases, and 18 bases lay in between. From germline, CDR1 is MRHNA and CDR2 SNTAGT. This CDR3 reads CASSRETGGWTEAFF. The DNA of the CDR3 is TGTGCCAGCAGTCGGGAGACGGGGGGCTGGACTGAAGCTTTCTTT.

The chain combines TRBV19 with TRBJ1-2, with D uncertain. The CDR3 is 15 amino acids. Germline CDR1 LNHDA, CDR2 SQIVND (reference sequence). V was cut by 0 bases and J by 8 bases, with 16 bases left in between. The CDR3 region is CASSIDSAGLNGYTF. CDR3 nucleotide sequence: TGTGCCAGTAGTATAGATTCGGCCGGGTTGAACGGCTACACCTTC. The full variable domain, with the rest looked up from reference TRBV19 and TRBJ1-2, is DGGITQSPKYLFRKEGQNVTLSCEQNLNHDAMYWYRQDPGQGLRLIYYSQIVNDFQKGDIAEGYSVSREKKESFPLTVTSAQKNPTAFYLCASSIDSAGLNGYTFGSGTRLTVV.

The chain combines TRBV7-3 with TRBJ2-2; D is undetermined. Trimming cost V 1 base and J 5 bases, with 14 bases left between them. CDR1 is SGHTA and CDR2 is FQGTGA in the germline V gene. The CDR3 sequence is 16 residues long. The CDR3 sequence is CASSLIGGDKTGELFF. The CDR3 nucleotides are TGTGCCAGCAGCTTAATCGGCGGAGATAAAACCGGGGAGCTGTTTTTT.

The rearrangement uses TRBV20-1 and TRBJ2-3; no clear D. The CDR3 has 15 residues. CDR1 and CDR2 (germline): DFQATT, SNEGSKA (reference sequence). V lost 3 bases to trimming and J lost 1 base, with 14 bases between them. CDR3 sequence: CSASNPKAGTDTQYF. The CDR3 DNA sequence: TGCAGTGCTAGTAATCCAAAGGCGGGCACAGATACGCAGTATTTT.